Described below is a single TCR beta chain sequence and its context. Its antigen is currently unknown. Produced via immunoSEQ multiplex PCR; TCRdb's table is partial and in-frame only. The sample carries roughly 130,000 clones, roughly nine tenths recorded once. The sample originates from a study of T cell responses to AZD1222 COVID-19 vaccine. Regarding the study as a whole: Donor demographics were predominantly white British with a female majority; clonal diversity may be underestimated.

The CDR3 is 14 residues long. Germline lookup yields CDR1 MDHEN and CDR2 SYDVKM. V gave up 5 bases and J gave up 3 bases, with 13 bases separating them. The chain combines TRBV28 with TRBJ1-1; D remains ambiguous. The sequencing here drew on peripheral blood, taken on day 0 of AZD1222 vaccination. The clonotype comes from an adult in good health. CDR3 in DNA: TGTGCCAGCAGTAACGCGGGCCACTACACTGAAGCTTTCTTT. Translation gives CASSNAGHYTEAFF.